These 3 T cell receptor beta chains originate from one sample sequenced in a study of blood T cell repertoires in COVID-19. The assay was immunoSEQ multiplex PCR, and TCRdb's table has in-frame clones only and misses some. This repertoire shows approximately 250,000 clones, almost 85% found once; its top ten account for around 10%. The sample was PBMCs or T cells enriched from blood (not recorded which). The receptors stem from a woman aged 45-65 years with acute COVID-19.

The V gene is TRBV5-1, the J gene TRBJ2-1, with 8 bases lining up with TRBD1. Per germline, CDR1 SGHRS and CDR2 YFSETQ. This CDR3 is 15 amino acids long. The junction had 6 bases not matched to a gene; V was cut back by 1 base and J by 6 bases. This CDR3 reads CASSLQGQESNEQFF. The CDR3, as DNA: TGCGCCAGCAGCTTGCAGGGACAGGAGAGCAATGAGCAGTTCTTC.

This clone has just one count. The chain carries TRBV11-1 and TRBJ1-1; 8 bases align to TRBD1. Germline V gene lookup returns CDR1 SGHAT and CDR2 FQDESV (reference sequence). V was clipped by 5 bases and J by 2 bases; unmatched bases: 7. The CDR3 totals 15 residues. The CDR3 sequence: CASSTQTGGNTEAFF. As DNA, the CDR3 is TGTGCCAGCAGCACGCAAACAGGGGGTAACACTGAAGCTTTCTTT.

This chain connects TRBV6-5 to TRBJ1-3; 8 bases are shared with TRBD1. Germline assignment: CDR1 MNHEY and CDR2 SVGAGI. The junction had 8 bases not matched to a gene; V was cut back by 6 bases and J by 4 bases. The CDR3 is made up of 15 amino acids. In DNA, the CDR3 is TGTGCCAGCAGCTGGACAGGGCTTACAGGAAACACCATATATTTT. As protein: CASSWTGLTGNTIYF.